Listed below are T cell receptor beta chains from one sample, sequenced in a study of control samples from healthy donors and cancer patients. Measured with immunoSEQ multiplex PCR; TCRdb has only the in-frame clones, and not every one. The sample consists of under 200,000 clones, 90% to 95% of them appearing once. Sequenced: blood. The receptors were gathered from a woman under 40 in good health. Both conserved end residues are part of each CDR3. A D gene is named only where the DNA matches it firmly. Size is stated for part of the rows, as once, few or many counts, or as a class when the clone is expanded.

J gene	clone size	D gene	V gene	CDR3 protein	CDR3 DNA
TRBJ1-1	NA	NA	TRBV5-8	CASSPRNTEAFF	TGTGCCAGCAGCCCCCGGAACACTGAAGCTTTCTTT
TRBJ1-2	NA	NA	TRBV4-1	CASSQEGGRDYGYTF	TGCGCCAGCAGCCAAGAGGGAGGGCGTGACTATGGCTACACCTTC
TRBJ2-7	NA	NA	TRBV29-1	CSVETGFPYEQYF	TGCAGCGTCGAAACCGGGTTCCCCTACGAGCAGTACTTC
TRBJ1-2	once	NA	TRBV15	CATSRDLGANYGYTF	TGTGCCACCAGCAGAGATCTCGGAGCTAACTATGGCTACACCTTC
TRBJ1-2	NA	NA	TRBV4-1	CASSQEGQGFNYGYTF	TGCGCCAGCAGCCAAGAAGGTCAAGGTTTCAACTATGGCTACACCTTC
TRBJ1-2	NA	TRBD1	TRBV19	CASRDRGNYGYTF	TGTGCCAGTAGGGACAGGGGGAACTATGGCTACACCTTC
TRBJ2-1	NA	TRBD2	TRBV7-2	CASSETSGTYNEQFF	TGTGCCAGCAGCGAGACTAGCGGGACCTACAATGAGCAGTTCTTC
TRBJ2-7	NA	TRBD2	TRBV9	CASSVGLAVYEQYF	TGTGCCAGCAGCGTAGGTCTAGCGGTCTACGAGCAGTACTTC
TRBJ1-1	NA	NA	TRBV9	CASSASPNTEAFF	TGTGCCAGCAGCGCCTCACCGAACACTGAAGCTTTCTTT
TRBJ1-5	NA	NA	TRBV10-1	CASSAGENQPQHF	TGCGCCAGCAGTGCTGGAGAAAATCAGCCCCAGCATTTT
TRBJ1-1	NA	NA	TRBV5-8	CASSWGRTEAFF	TGTGCCAGCAGCTGGGGGCGCACTGAAGCTTTCTTT
TRBJ1-4	NA	TRBD1	TRBV19	CATQRQGGGEKLFF	TGTGCCACCCAGCGGCAGGGGGGAGGTGAAAAACTGTTTTTT
TRBJ2-7	NA	TRBD2	TRBV19	CASSIDSGSYEQYF	TGTGCCAGTAGTATAGATAGCGGGAGCTACGAGCAGTACTTC
TRBJ1-2	once	NA	TRBV29-1	CSVQRDTRYGYTF	TGCAGCGTCCAGCGGGACACCCGCTATGGCTACACCTTC
TRBJ1-1	NA	TRBD1	TRBV7-3	CASSFDRDTEAFF	TGTGCCAGCAGCTTCGACAGGGACACTGAAGCTTTCTTT
TRBJ2-1	NA	NA	TRBV29-1	CSVAFYNEQFF	TGCAGCGTTGCGTTCTACAATGAGCAGTTCTTC
TRBJ2-1	NA	NA	TRBV4-3	CASSQDFMGNEQFF	TGCGCCAGCAGCCAAGATTTTATGGGGAATGAGCAGTTCTTC
TRBJ1-2	NA	NA	TRBV11-1	CASSLRGSYGYTF	TGTGCCAGCAGCTTACGGGGATCCTATGGCTACACCTTC